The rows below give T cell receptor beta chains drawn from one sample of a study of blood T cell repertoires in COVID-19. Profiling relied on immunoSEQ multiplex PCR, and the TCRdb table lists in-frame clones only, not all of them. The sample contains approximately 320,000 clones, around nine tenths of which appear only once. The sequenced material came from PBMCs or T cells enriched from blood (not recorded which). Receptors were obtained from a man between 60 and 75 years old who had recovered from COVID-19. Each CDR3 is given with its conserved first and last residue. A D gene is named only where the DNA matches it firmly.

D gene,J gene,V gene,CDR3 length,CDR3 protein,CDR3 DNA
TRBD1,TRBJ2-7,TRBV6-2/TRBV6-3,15,CASSSPGTDPYEQYF,TGTGCCAGCAGCTCACCAGGGACAGATCCCTACGAGCAGTACTTC
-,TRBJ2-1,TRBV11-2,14,CASSTKTGWGEQFF,TGTGCCAGCAGCACGAAGACAGGTTGGGGTGAGCAGTTCTTC
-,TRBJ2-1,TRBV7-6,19,CASSLALSNRASSYNEQFF,TGTGCCAGCAGCTTAGCCCTCTCAAACAGGGCGAGCTCCTACAATGAGCAGTTCTTC
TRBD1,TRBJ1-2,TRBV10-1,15,CASYDRVAEKAGYTF,TGCGCCAGCTATGACAGGGTTGCCGAAAAAGCCGGCTACACCTTC
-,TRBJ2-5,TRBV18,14,CASSPQGLEETQYF,TGTGCCAGCTCACCCCAGGGTTTAGAAGAGACCCAGTACTTC
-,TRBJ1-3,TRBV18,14,CASSLQEAGNTIYF,TGTGCCAGCTCGCTTCAGGAGGCCGGAAACACCATATATTTT
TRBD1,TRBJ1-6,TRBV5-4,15,CASSEDRVRSSPLHF,TGTGCCAGCAGCGAAGACAGGGTGAGGAGTTCACCCCTCCACTTT
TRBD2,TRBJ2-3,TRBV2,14,CASSLTSGTDTQYF,TGTGCCAGCAGCCTGACTAGCGGCACAGATACGCAGTATTTT
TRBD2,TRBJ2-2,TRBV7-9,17,CAGMGRDYPKNTGELFF,TGTGCCGGCATGGGAAGGGACTACCCGAAAAACACCGGGGAGCTGTTTTTT
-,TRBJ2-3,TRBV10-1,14,CASSDGGSTDTQYF,TGCGCCAGCAGTGACGGCGGAAGCACAGATACGCAGTATTTT
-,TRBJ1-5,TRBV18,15,CASSPLGTPYQPQHF,TGTGCCAGCTCACCACTGGGGACACCCTATCAGCCCCAGCATTTT
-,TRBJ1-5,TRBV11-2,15,CASSQTTGPGQPQHF,TGTGCCAGCAGCCAAACTACAGGGCCCGGTCAGCCCCAGCATTTT
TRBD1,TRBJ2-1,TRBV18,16,CASSPDREKTYNEQFF,TGTGCCAGCTCACCAGACAGGGAGAAGACCTACAATGAGCAGTTCTTC